A selection of T cell receptor beta chains follows, all from one sample in a study of cytomegalovirus exposure and HLA in healthy donors. TCRdb's copy holds only in-frame clones and misses some; the assay was immunoSEQ multiplex PCR. The table lists 150,000 to 200,000 clones, about 77% of them singletons. The sample comprised PBMCs. These receptors originate from a man in his 60s in good health and CMV-seronegative. CDR3s leave out the opening cysteine and the closing phenylalanine or tryptophan. The order of the fields is V gene, CDR3 length, CDR3 protein.

v_gene: TRBV28
len: 14
CDR3aa: ASSSFPSGTTDTQY

v_gene: TRBV5-8
len: 13
CDR3aa: ASSLRGISGNTIY

v_gene: TRBV25-1
len: 11
CDR3aa: ASAGTGPYEQY

v_gene: TRBV11-2
len: 12
CDR3aa: ASSSTGGGDTQY

v_gene: TRBV7-9
len: 13
CDR3aa: ASSFAGSGANVLT

v_gene: TRBV9
len: 13
CDR3aa: ASSVVTGFQETQY

v_gene: TRBV6-5
len: 12
CDR3aa: ASSITASGNTIY

v_gene: TRBV10-3
len: 9
CDR3aa: AIGNSYEQY

v_gene: TRBV6-5
len: 12
CDR3aa: ASSVDSSYNEQF

v_gene: TRBV4-1
len: 17
CDR3aa: ASSHPRGTGTATNEKLF

v_gene: TRBV19
len: 12
CDR3aa: ASSMGEGYNEQF

v_gene: TRBV5-8
len: 10
CDR3aa: ASSLPGIEAF

v_gene: TRBV6-1
len: 11
CDR3aa: ASSETGEETQY

v_gene: TRBV5-1
len: 15
CDR3aa: ASSRNLAGGTKNIQY

v_gene: TRBV19
len: 12
CDR3aa: ASNTGGTDQPQH

v_gene: TRBV4-2
len: 16
CDR3aa: ASSQEGTTTGPGNTIY

v_gene: TRBV19
len: 13
CDR3aa: ASSSSRQTNYGYT

v_gene: TRBV5-4
len: 12
CDR3aa: ASTSGGAGETQY

v_gene: TRBV4-3
len: 14
CDR3aa: ASSRGTSGPYNEQF

v_gene: TRBV19
len: 13
CDR3aa: ASSIDNSGNYGYT

v_gene: TRBV4-2
len: 13
CDR3aa: ASSLAGGLEDEQF

v_gene: TRBV5-4
len: 11
CDR3aa: ASSSGGDYEQY

v_gene: TRBV9
len: 14
CDR3aa: ASSKSSGVSYNEQF

v_gene: TRBV11-2
len: 14
CDR3aa: ASSPTRQGRTGELF

v_gene: TRBV5-1
len: 13
CDR3aa: ASSLPDSGNSPLH

v_gene: TRBV7-3
len: 13
CDR3aa: ASSLGQGSTDTQY

v_gene: TRBV5-6
len: 14
CDR3aa: ASSLFGQTNNQPQH

v_gene: TRBV7-7
len: 14
CDR3aa: ASSPGTSGSKGEQF

v_gene: TRBV19
len: 15
CDR3aa: ASSTPSGLADTGELF

v_gene: TRBV5-4
len: 14
CDR3aa: ASSRTLAGDSDTQY

v_gene: TRBV30
len: 12
CDR3aa: AWRAGSSYNEQF

v_gene: TRBV19
len: 12
CDR3aa: ASSIPTSKDTQY

v_gene: TRBV28
len: 14
CDR3aa: ASSNWEQGAGETQY

v_gene: TRBV7-7
len: 11
CDR3aa: ASSSDNAGELF

v_gene: TRBV15
len: 13
CDR3aa: ATAGQGVVGDTQY

v_gene: TRBV5-4
len: 12
CDR3aa: ASSSQRGNTEAF

v_gene: TRBV5-1
len: 12
CDR3aa: ASSPTGETYGYT

v_gene: TRBV18
len: 13
CDR3aa: ASSPTRTSYNEQF

v_gene: TRBV6-6
len: 10
CDR3aa: ASSPDRDGYT

v_gene: TRBV2
len: 13
CDR3aa: ASSILAGGSYEQY

v_gene: TRBV5-8
len: 12
CDR3aa: ASSKGLAGAEQY

v_gene: TRBV4-1
len: 10
CDR3aa: ASSPHRDEAF

v_gene: TRBV28
len: 10
CDR3aa: AILNGRHGYT

v_gene: TRBV4-2
len: 16
CDR3aa: ASSRLGQLDANTGELF

v_gene: TRBV7-9
len: 16
CDR3aa: ASSLGGFEAELPYEQY

v_gene: TRBV6-4
len: 11
CDR3aa: ASSQTMNTEAF

v_gene: TRBV6-5
len: 13
CDR3aa: ASSYLARPNYGYP

v_gene: TRBV7-8
len: 10
CDR3aa: ASSLKGETQY

v_gene: TRBV5-1
len: 12
CDR3aa: ASSLEGTGTEAF

v_gene: TRBV5-1
len: 12
CDR3aa: ASSLETGPYEQY

v_gene: TRBV30
len: 13
CDR3aa: AWSVKGQGTDTQY

v_gene: TRBV5-4
len: 15
CDR3aa: ASSSLRRTGGTGELF

v_gene: TRBV5-6
len: 12
CDR3aa: ASSLATAFLGYT